The 10 T cell receptor beta chains presented below share a single source sample, sequenced in a study of shared T cell receptors in the human thymus (dated by TCRdb to the early 2020s). Libraries were built with the immunoSEQ multiplex PCR assay. The table comes from immuneACCESS by way of TCRdb, which keeps in-frame sequences with V and J called. Part of the clones is missing from these tables; in studies checked, under half for an unresolved V gene and the rest for unknown reasons. The table for this sample lists 650,000 to 950,000 clones; roughly 85% of them were counted only once. Clones ranked in the top ten supply roughly 0.01% of the sample. This sample also belongs to another study, concerning human thymus T cells.

The sequenced sample was thymocytes. These receptors were collected from a girl under three years old with a congenital heart defect. Donor details come from another sample of the same person, matched by shared clones.

The chain is built from TRBV28 and TRBJ1-2, with D unresolved. Trimming cost V 6 bases and J 1 base, with 12 bases left between them. The CDR3 covers 14 residues. Germline values: CDR1 MDHEN, CDR2 SYDVKM. CDR3 nucleotides: TGTGCCAGCAGCCCCGGTCGAGTTAACTATGGCTACACCTTC. It yields the protein CASSPGRVNYGYTF.

V is TRBV18 and J is TRBJ2-3, with 8 bases aligning to TRBD2. Germline V gives CDR1 KGHSH, CDR2 LQKENI. After removal of 1 base from V and 3 bases from J, the junction contained 12 bases not matched to a gene. This CDR3 region has 18 residues. For the CDR3, the DNA is TGTGCCAGCTCACCACTCCCGGCTAGCGGGTTTGGGACAGATACGCAGTATTTT. This gives the protein CASSPLPASGFGTDTQYF.

The rearrangement joins TRBV9 to TRBJ1-1; 7 bases agree with TRBD1. The V segment lost 3 bases and the J segment 6 bases; nucleotides outside the gene matches: 11. The CDR3 extends over 15 amino acids. Germline V gene data show CDR1 as SGDLS and CDR2 as YYNGEE. This CDR3 reads CASSAYRGGFAEAFF. The CDR3, as DNA: TGTGCCAGCAGCGCTTACAGGGGTGGGTTTGCTGAAGCTTTCTTT. Filled out from reference TRBV9 and TRBJ1-1, the complete variable domain reads DSGVTQTPKHLITATGQRVTLRCSPRSGDLSVYWYQQSLDQGLQFLIQYYNGEERAKGNILERFSAQQFPDLHSELNLSSLELGDSALYFCASSAYRGGFAEAFFGQGTRLTVV.

The rearrangement uses TRBV5-8 and TRBJ2-7; D unclear. CDR1 is SGHTS and CDR2 is YDEGEE in the germline V gene. CDR3 length: 14 amino acids. V was trimmed by 0 bases and J by 6 bases, leaving 13 bases between them. CDR3 sequence (DNA): TGTGCCAGCAGCTTGGGGTTGGCAGGTCCCGAGCAGTACTTC. Its protein product is CASSLGLAGPEQYF.

The gene calls are TRBV5-1 and TRBJ1-6; 7 bases fit TRBD1. The V segment lost 4 bases and the J segment 7 bases; nucleotides outside the gene matches: 5. Germline V gene data show CDR1 as SGHRS and CDR2 as YFSETQ. The CDR3 is 14 residues long. The CDR3 reads CASSPDRVNSPLHF. As DNA, the CDR3 is TGCGCCAGCAGCCCCGACAGGGTCAATTCACCCCTCCACTTT.

This chain connects TRBV2 to TRBJ2-3; possibly TRBD1 for D (6 bases). Trimming removed 7 bases at V and 0 bases at J, with 17 bases between. In germline, CDR1 is SNHLY, CDR2 FYNNEI. The CDR3 loop spans 16 amino acids. CDR3 loop: CASKTRQAPSTDTQYF. The CDR3 DNA follows: TGTGCCAGCAAAACCCGACAGGCACCTAGCACAGATACGCAGTATTTT.

The rearrangement uses TRBV7-2 and TRBJ1-2; D is undetermined. From germline, CDR1 is SGHTA and CDR2 FQGNSA. CDR3 size: 12 residues. Trimming cost V 4 bases and J 7 bases, with 10 bases left between them. CDR3 in amino acids: CASSSQDPGYTF. The CDR3 region has the DNA TGTGCCAGCAGCTCCCAGGATCCTGGCTACACCTTC.

J is TRBJ2-7 and V is TRBV2, with no clear D. Trimming stripped 3 bases from V and 2 bases from J, with 11 bases between. CDR3 length: 14 residues. Germline values: CDR1 SNHLY, CDR2 FYNNEI. The DNA for the CDR3 is TGTGCCAGCAGTGACGGTGATATACCCTACGAGCAGTACTTC. This gives the protein CASSDGDIPYEQYF.

The J gene is TRBJ2-2, the V gene TRBV5-4, with 8 bases aligning to TRBD1. Germline values: CDR1 SGHNT, CDR2 YYREEE (reference sequence). V shed 1 base and J 3 bases; nucleotides not matched to a gene: 11. The CDR3 has 18 residues. CDR3 nucleotide sequence: TGTGCCAGCAGCTTGACAGAACCGGGACAGGCCTACACCGGGGAGCTGTTTTTT. Translating it yields CASSLTEPGQAYTGELFF.

This clone was counted once. The chain has TRBV6-1 and TRBJ2-7; D call uncertain. Between the trimmed V and J ends, which lost 7 bases and 5 bases, there was a span of 15 bases. Germline V gene lookup returns CDR1 MNHNS and CDR2 SASEGT. The length of the CDR3 is 13 residues. DNA of the CDR3: TGTGCCAGCAAACCCACGAGTTTCCACGAGCAGTACTTC. Translated, it gives CASKPTSFHEQYF.